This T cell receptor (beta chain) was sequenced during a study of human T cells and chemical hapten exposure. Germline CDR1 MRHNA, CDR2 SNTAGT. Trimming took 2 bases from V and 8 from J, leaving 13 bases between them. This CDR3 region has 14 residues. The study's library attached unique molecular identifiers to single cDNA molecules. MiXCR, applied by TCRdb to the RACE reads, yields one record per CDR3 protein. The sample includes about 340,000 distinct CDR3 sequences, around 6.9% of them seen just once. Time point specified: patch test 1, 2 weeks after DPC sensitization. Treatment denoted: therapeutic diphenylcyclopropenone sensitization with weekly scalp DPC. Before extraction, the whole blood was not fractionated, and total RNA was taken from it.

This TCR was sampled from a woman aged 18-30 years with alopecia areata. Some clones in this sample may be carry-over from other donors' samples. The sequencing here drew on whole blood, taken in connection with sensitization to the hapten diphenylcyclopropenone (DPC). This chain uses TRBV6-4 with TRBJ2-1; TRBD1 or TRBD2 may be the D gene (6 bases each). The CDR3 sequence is CASSDPQGGDEQFF. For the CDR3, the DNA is TGTGCCAGCAGTGACCCACAGGGAGGCGATGAGCAGTTCTTC.